The T cell receptor beta chain described here comes from a study of identifying expanded T cells in peripheral blood. Study results and limitations: Roughly two-week clone count variance significantly increased as total template count grew.

There are 15 residues in the CDR3. Germline trimming cut 5 bases from V and 4 bases from J; bases unmatched to any gene: 10. Germline lookup yields CDR1 MDHEN and CDR2 SYDVKM. Collection occurred without any documented infections or immune events in donors. Remarks on this clone: No antigen is known for it.

Generated by immunoSEQ multiplex PCR, the TCRdb table keeps only in-frame clones and is missing some. This sample yields over 100,000 clones, of which about 85% are seen a single time; 8% to 9% belongs to the top ten. The rearrangement joins TRBV28 to TRBJ2-5; 7 nucleotides match TRBD1. The sequenced material came from blood. This clonotype was sampled from a person between 18 and 70 years old in good health. CDR3 region: CASSHPVTGRETQYF. The CDR3 region has the DNA TGTGCCAGCAGTCACCCGGTGACAGGGAGAGAGACCCAGTACTTC.